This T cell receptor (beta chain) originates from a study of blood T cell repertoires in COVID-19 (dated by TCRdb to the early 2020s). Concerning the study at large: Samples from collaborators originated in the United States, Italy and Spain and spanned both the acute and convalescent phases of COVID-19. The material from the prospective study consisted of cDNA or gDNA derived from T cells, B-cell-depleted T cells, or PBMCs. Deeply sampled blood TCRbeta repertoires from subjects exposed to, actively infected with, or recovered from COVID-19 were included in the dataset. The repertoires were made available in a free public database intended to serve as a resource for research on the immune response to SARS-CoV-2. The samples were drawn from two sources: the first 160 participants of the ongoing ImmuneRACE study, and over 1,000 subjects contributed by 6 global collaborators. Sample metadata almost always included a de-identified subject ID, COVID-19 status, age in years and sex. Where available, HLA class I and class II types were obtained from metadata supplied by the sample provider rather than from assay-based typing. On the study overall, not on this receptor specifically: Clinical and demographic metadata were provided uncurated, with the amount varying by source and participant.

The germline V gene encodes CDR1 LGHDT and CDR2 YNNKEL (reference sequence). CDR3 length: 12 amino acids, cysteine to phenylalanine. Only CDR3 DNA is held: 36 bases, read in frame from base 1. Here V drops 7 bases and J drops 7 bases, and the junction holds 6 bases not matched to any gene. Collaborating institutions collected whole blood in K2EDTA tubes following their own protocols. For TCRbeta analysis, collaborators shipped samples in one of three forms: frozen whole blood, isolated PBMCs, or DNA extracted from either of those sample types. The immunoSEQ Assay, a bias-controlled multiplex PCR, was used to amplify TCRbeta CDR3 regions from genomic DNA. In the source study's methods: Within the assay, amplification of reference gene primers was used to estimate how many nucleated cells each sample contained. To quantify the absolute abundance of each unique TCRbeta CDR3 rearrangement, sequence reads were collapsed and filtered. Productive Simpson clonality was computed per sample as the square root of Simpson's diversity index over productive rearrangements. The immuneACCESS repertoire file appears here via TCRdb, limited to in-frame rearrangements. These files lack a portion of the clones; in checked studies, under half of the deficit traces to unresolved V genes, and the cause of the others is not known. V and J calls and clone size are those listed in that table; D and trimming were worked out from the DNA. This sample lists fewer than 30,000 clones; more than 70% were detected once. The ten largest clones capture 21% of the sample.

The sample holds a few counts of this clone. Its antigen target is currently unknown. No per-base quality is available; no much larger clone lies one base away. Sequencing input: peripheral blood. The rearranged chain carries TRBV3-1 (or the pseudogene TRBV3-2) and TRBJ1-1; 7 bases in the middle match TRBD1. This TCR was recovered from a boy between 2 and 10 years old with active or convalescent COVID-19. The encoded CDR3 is CASNNRDSEAFF. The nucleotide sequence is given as TGTGCCAGCAATAACCGGGACAGTGAAGCTTTCTTT.